This paragraph reports one TCR beta chain. This entry comes from a study of graft-versus-host responses after intestinal transplantation. Study in general: Transplant types were multivisceral, liver-intestinal, or isolated intestinal.

Labeling with CFSE marked around 200,000 responder cells, which were plated with around 200,000 irradiated, violet-dye-labeled stimulator cells. Sorted after the reaction were proliferating CFSE-low CD3+CD4+ and CD3+CD8+ responders. The ends lost 4 bases at V and 2 bases at J; junction bases unmatched: 7. Per germline, CDR1 SNHLY and CDR2 FYNNEI. CDR3 length equals 15 residues. Generated by immunoSEQ multiplex PCR, the TCRdb table keeps only in-frame clones and is missing some. The data contain roughly 10,000 clones, 29% of them singletons. The material sequenced was alloreactive CD8+ T cells from a mixed lymphocyte reaction culture, taken before intestinal transplant. The subset denotes: CFSE-low proliferating T cells sorted from approximately 6-day pre-transplant mixed lymphocyte reaction (GvH or HvG direction). The receptor was derived from a human patient who received an intestinal transplant. The chain uses TRBV2 and TRBJ2-7, with TRBD1 identical over 8 bases. In nucleotides, the CDR3 is TGTGCCAGCAGTGCAGACAGGGGTAACCCCTACGAGCAGTACTTC. This translates into CASSADRGNPYEQYF.